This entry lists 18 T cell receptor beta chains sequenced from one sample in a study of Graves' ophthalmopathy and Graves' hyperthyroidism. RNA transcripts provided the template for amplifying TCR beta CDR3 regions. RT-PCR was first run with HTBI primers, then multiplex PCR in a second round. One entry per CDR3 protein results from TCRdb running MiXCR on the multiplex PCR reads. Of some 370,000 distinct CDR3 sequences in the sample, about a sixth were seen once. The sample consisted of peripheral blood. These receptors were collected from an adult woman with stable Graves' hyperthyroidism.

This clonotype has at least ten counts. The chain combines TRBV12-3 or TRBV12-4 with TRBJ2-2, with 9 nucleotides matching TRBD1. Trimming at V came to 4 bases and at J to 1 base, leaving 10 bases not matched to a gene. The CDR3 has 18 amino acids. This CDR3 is CASSSTIGTGLNTGELFF. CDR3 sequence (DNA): TGTGCCAGCAGTTCCACAATCGGGACAGGGTTGAACACCGGGGAGCTGTTTTTT.

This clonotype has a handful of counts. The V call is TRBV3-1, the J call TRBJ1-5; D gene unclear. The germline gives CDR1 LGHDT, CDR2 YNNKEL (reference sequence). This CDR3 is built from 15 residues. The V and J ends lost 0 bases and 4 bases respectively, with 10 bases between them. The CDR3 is CASSQDWRENQPQHF. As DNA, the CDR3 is TGTGCCAGCAGCCAAGATTGGAGAGAAAATCAGCCCCAGCATTTT.

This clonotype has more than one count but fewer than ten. The CDR3 region is CAISAQSNYGYTF. DNA for the CDR3: TGTGCCATCAGTGCACAGTCTAACTATGGCTACACCTTC. This rearrangement joins TRBV10-3 to TRBJ1-2, with D hard to call. V was clipped by 4 bases and J by 0 bases, with 6 bases between them. The CDR3 runs to 13 residues. Germline V CDR1 and CDR2: ENHRY, SYGVKD.

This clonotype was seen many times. CDR3 nucleotide sequence: TGTGCCAGCAGTTACTTTGCGGCCAACTCCTACGAGCAGTACTTC. Residues: CASSYFAANSYEQYF. This rearrangement joins TRBV6-2 or TRBV6-3 to TRBJ2-7, with D uncertain. This CDR3 has 15 amino acids. CDR1 MNHEY and CDR2 SVGEGT come from the germline V gene. The ends were cut back, 1 base at V and 0 bases at J, with 10 bases in the middle.

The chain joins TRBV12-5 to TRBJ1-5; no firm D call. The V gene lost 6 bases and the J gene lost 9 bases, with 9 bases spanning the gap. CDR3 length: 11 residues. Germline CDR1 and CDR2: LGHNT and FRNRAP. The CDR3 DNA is TGTGCTAGTGGCATGGAGGGGCCCCAGCATTTT. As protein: CASGMEGPQHF.

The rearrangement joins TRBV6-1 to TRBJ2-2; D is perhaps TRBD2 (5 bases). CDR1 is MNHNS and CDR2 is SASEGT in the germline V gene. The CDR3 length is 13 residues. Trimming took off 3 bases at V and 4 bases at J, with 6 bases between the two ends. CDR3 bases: TGTGCCAGCAGTGACACTAGCACCGGGGAGCTGTTTTTT. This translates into CASSDTSTGELFF.

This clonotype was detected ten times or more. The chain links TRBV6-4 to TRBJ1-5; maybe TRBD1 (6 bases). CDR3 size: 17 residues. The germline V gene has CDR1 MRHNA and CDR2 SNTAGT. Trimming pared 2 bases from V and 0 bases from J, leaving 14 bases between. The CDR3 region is CASSDITTGYSNQPQHF. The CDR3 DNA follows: TGTGCCAGCAGTGACATCACGACAGGTTATAGCAATCAGCCCCAGCATTTT.

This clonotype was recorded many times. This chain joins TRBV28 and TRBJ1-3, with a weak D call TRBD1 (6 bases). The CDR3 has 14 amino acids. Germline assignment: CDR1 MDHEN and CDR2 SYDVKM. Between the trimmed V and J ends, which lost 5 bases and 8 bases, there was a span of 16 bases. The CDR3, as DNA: TGTGCCAGCAGTCAAACAGGGAGGAGTGACACCATATATTTT. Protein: CASSQTGRSDTIYF.

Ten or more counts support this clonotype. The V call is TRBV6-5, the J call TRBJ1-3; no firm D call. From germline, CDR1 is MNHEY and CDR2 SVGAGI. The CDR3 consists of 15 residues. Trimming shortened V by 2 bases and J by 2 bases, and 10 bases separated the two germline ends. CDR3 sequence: CASSYPAGPGNTIYF. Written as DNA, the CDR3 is TGTGCCAGCAGTTACCCCGCAGGCCCTGGAAACACCATATATTTT.

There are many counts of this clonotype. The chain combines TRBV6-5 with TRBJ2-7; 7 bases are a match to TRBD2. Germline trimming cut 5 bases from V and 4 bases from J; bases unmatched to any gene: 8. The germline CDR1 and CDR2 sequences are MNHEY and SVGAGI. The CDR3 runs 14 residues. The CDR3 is CASSRDYKRYEQYF. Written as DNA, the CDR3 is TGTGCCAGCAGTCGGGACTACAAACGGTACGAGCAGTACTTC.

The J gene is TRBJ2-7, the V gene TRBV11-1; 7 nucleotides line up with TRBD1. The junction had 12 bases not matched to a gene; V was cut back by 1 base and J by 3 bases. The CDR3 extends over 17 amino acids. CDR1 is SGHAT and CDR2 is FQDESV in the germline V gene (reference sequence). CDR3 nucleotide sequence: TGTGCCAGCAGCTTAGGGAGACCGGGACAGAGGGACTACGAGCAGTACTTC. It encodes CASSLGRPGQRDYEQYF.

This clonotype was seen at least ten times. The chain's CDR3 is CASIPRGGIMNTEAFF. The CDR3 nucleotides read TGTGCCAGCATTCCCCGAGGGGGGATAATGAACACTGAAGCTTTCTTT. The chain joins TRBV2 to TRBJ1-1; possibly TRBD1 for D (6 bases). The germline gives CDR1 SNHLY, CDR2 FYNNEI. V shed 7 bases and J shed 0 bases, with 18 bases lying between them. This CDR3 is 16 amino acids long.

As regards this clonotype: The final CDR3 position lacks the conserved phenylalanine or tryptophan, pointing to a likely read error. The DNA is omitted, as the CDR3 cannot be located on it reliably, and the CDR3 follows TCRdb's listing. CDR3 loop: CASSSYMNTEAFL. The rearrangement links TRBV6-5 to TRBJ1-1. 13 amino acids form the CDR3, both terminal residues included. CDR1 and CDR2 (germline): MNHEY, SVGAGI.

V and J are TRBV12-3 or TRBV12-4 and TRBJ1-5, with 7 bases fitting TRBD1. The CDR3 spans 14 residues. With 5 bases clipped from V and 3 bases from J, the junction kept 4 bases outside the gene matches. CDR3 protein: CASSPTGANQPQHF. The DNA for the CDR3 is TGTGCCAGCAGTCCTACAGGGGCCAATCAGCCCCAGCATTTT.

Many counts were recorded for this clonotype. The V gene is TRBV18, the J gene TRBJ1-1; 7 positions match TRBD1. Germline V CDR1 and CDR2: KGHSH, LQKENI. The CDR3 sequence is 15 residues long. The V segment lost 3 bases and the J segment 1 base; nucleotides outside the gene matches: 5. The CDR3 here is CASSPTGRQNTEAFF. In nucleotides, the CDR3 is TGTGCCAGCTCACCGACAGGGAGACAGAACACTGAAGCTTTCTTT.

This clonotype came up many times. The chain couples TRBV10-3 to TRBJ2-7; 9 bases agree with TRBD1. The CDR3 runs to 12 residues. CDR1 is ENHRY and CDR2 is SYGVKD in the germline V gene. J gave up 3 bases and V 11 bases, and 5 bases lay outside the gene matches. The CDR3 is CAVRDRDYEQYF. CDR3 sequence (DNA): TGTGCCGTCCGGGACAGGGACTACGAGCAGTACTTC.

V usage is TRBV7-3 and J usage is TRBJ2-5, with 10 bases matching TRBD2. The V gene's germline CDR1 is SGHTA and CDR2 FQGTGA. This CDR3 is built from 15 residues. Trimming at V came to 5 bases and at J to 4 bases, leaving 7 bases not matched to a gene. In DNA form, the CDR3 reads TGTGCCAGCAGCCCAGCGGGGGGGCTGGGAGAGACCCAGTACTTC. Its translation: CASSPAGGLGETQYF.

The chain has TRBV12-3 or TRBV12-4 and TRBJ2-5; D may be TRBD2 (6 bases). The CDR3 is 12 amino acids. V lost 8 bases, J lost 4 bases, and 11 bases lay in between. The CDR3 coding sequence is TGTGCCAGCGGCGGGGTTCGAGAGACCCAGTACTTC. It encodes CASGGVRETQYF.